This TCR beta chain was identified in a study of control samples from healthy donors and cancer patients. Some clones are missing from TCRdb's copy, which holds only in-frame ones; the method was immunoSEQ multiplex PCR. The table records some 150,000 clones, about 90% of them present only once. Germline CDR1 and CDR2: LNHDA and SQIVND (reference sequence). The CDR3 runs 13 residues. V was clipped by 10 bases and J by 6 bases; unmatched bases: 6. Sequenced: blood. V is TRBV19 and J is TRBJ1-6, with 7 bases matching TRBD1. The receptor was derived from a man aged 18 to 35 in good health. CDR3 loop: CATQTGPNSPLHF. The CDR3 coding sequence is TGTGCCACTCAGACAGGGCCTAATTCACCCCTCCACTTT.